This T cell receptor beta chain was profiled in a study of beta chain features in type 1 diabetes. Study-wide context: In age, gender and cell yields, patients were similar to healthy donors.

The authors obtained over 95% purity in all sorted populations. Study-wide results and limits: All four CD4+ subsets of Type 1 diabetes patients contained TCRB CDR3s that were moderately but significantly shorter. Diminished insertions and augmented deletions at VDJ junctions characterized type 1 diabetes patients.

Germline CDR1 reads MNHEY; CDR2 reads SMNVEV (reference sequence). V shed 6 bases, J shed 4 bases, and the junction held 7 bases outside the gene matches. There are 14 residues in the CDR3. For this clone: Its antigen is unknown.

Every isolated RNA sample was fully reverse transcribed, so sequencing captured expressed TCRB transcripts. Clones were sequenced by immunoSEQ multiplex PCR, and TCRdb holds only the in-frame ones, with some missing. The sample holds roughly 51,000 clones; about 47% are singletons and the top ten take around 2.6%. This TCR was recovered from a woman aged 40 to 50 with type 1 diabetes. V is TRBV27 and J is TRBJ1-2; 8 bases map to TRBD1. The sample consisted of Tregs from blood. In nucleotides, the CDR3 is TGTGCCAGCAGGAACGGACAGGGTGCCTATGGCTACACCTTC. Protein product: CASRNGQGAYGYTF.